One sample yielded the 10 T cell receptor beta chains listed below, sequenced in a study of brain T cells in children with intractable seizures. Noted time point: blood from clinic visit 5 months post-surgery; TSC patient then seizure free. Profiled with immunoSEQ multiplex PCR; TCRdb holds only in-frame clones, not every one. Of about 340,000 clones in the sample, over 85% are singletons; the top ten hold about 6%. The sample was peripheral blood, taken less than 6 months after surgery. All receptors derive from a boy under two years old with tuberous sclerosis and intractable seizures.

This clone was seen just once. The CDR3 sequence: CASSRRGDSNQPQHF. CDR3 bases: TGTGCCAGCAGTCGTAGGGGGGATAGCAATCAGCCCCAGCATTTT. The rearrangement joins TRBV9 to TRBJ1-5; TRBD1 might be the D (6 bases). Germline CDR1 is SGDLS and CDR2 is YYNGEE. V was shortened by 5 bases and J by 0 bases, with 12 bases between the two germline ends. The CDR3 is 15 amino acids.

The rearrangement links TRBV5-1 to TRBJ2-2; the D gene is possibly TRBD2 (6 bases). The CDR3 has 15 amino acids. The germline gives CDR1 SGHRS, CDR2 YFSETQ. V shed 4 bases and J shed 4 bases, with 14 bases lying between them. CDR3 amino acids: CASSIGGPGTGELFF. The CDR3 coding sequence is TGCGCCAGCAGCATAGGAGGGCCTGGCACCGGGGAGCTGTTTTTT.

This sequence joins TRBV10-1 and TRBJ1-3; TRBD1 agrees at 11 bases. The CDR3 runs 17 residues. Germline lookup yields CDR1 WNHNN and CDR2 SYGVQD (reference sequence). The ends lost 0 bases at V and 0 bases at J; junction bases unmatched: 1. CDR3 in amino acids: CASSESDRGLSGNTIYF. The CDR3 nucleotides read TGCGCCAGCAGTGAGTCGGACAGGGGGCTCTCTGGAAACACCATATATTTT.

The rearrangement links TRBV21-1 to TRBJ2-1; TRBD2 is the table's D call, not checked against the DNA. TRBV21-1 is termed a pseudogene. The CDR3 extends over 17 amino acids. Written as DNA, the CDR3 is TGTGCCAGCAGCAAAAGTACTAGCGGGAGGGTTAGGAGTGAGCAGTTCTTC. It encodes CASSKSTSGRVRSEQFF.

The chain recombines TRBV4-2 with TRBJ1-2, with D perhaps TRBD1 (5 bases). This CDR3 contains 16 residues. V shed 1 base and J shed 7 bases, with 19 bases lying between them. In germline, CDR1 is LGHNA, CDR2 YNFKEQ. CDR3 nucleotides: TGTGCCAGCAGCCAAGTCGATCCCAGGGATGGTTCTGGCTACACCTTC. It encodes CASSQVDPRDGSGYTF.

The rearrangement links TRBV5-5 to TRBJ1-6; D gene unclear. V was trimmed by 0 bases and J by 4 bases, leaving 11 bases between them. CDR1 and CDR2 (germline): SGHKS, YYEKEE (reference sequence). The CDR3 runs 16 residues. CDR3 region: CASSLARGRYNSPLHF. CDR3 DNA: TGTGCCAGCAGCTTGGCCCGCGGCAGATATAATTCACCCCTCCACTTT.

J is TRBJ2-1 and V is TRBV3-1 (or the pseudogene TRBV3-2); 12 bases align to TRBD2. V was pared by 0 bases and J by 7 bases, with 10 bases of the junction left unmatched. The CDR3 runs 18 residues. Germline CDR1 is LGHDT and CDR2 is YNNKEL (reference sequence). As DNA, the CDR3 is TGTGCCAGCAGCCAAGAGGGGCTAGCGGGGGGGCCTCGAAATGAGCAGTTCTTC. This encodes CASSQEGLAGGPRNEQFF.

The chain is built from TRBV7-8 and TRBJ2-7; D gene unclear. Germline loops: CDR1 SGHVS, CDR2 FQNEAQ. V shed 7 bases and J shed 2 bases, with 24 bases lying between them. The CDR3 length is 17 residues. CDR3 sequence: CASTPLGPLNYPYEQYF. CDR3 nucleotide sequence: TGTGCCAGCACCCCTCTAGGGCCCTTGAATTACCCCTACGAGCAGTACTTC. Drawing the rest from reference TRBV7-8 and TRBJ2-7, the complete variable domain is GAGVSQSPRYKVAKRGQDVALRCDPISGHVSLFWYQQALGQGPEFLTYFQNEAQLDKSGLPSDRFFAERPEGSVSTLKIQRTQQEDSAVYLCASTPLGPLNYPYEQYFGPGTRLTVT.

The chain combines TRBV12-2 with TRBJ1-2; the table's TRBD1 call for D was not verified on the DNA. TRBV12-2 is a pseudogene. CDR3 size: 18 residues. Written as DNA, the CDR3 is TGTGCAAGTCGCCCCCAGGCATCCGGGACAGGGCTACACTATGGCTACACCTTC. This sequence encodes CASRPQASGTGLHYGYTF.

This sequence joins TRBV6-6 and TRBJ1-6; D might be TRBD1 (5 bases). This CDR3 has 15 amino acids. With 6 bases removed from V and 0 bases from J, the gap between germline ends came to 9 bases. CDR1 and CDR2 (germline): MNHNY, SVGAGI (reference sequence). CDR3 sequence: CASRAGRSYNSPLHF. The CDR3 DNA sequence: TGTGCCAGCAGAGCAGGGCGCTCCTATAATTCACCCCTCCACTTT.